Each of the 17 T cell receptor beta chains below was sequenced from the same sample in a study of shared clonotypes between healthy human individuals. Naive CD8 cells lacked CD45RO and underwent positive selection for CCR7, leaving out terminally differentiated effector memory CD45RA+ cells. TCRdb keeps only in-frame clones here, not all; method: immunoSEQ multiplex PCR. The table has hundreds of thousands of clones, roughly 92% seen once; the top ten hold less than 25%. Material: naive CD8+ T cells sorted from blood. These receptors all stem from a man aged 25-45 years in good health.

J is TRBJ2-1 and V is TRBV11-2; 8 bases line up with TRBD2. The CDR3 spans 17 residues. The junction had 11 bases not matched to a gene; V was cut back by 0 bases and J by 7 bases. Per the germline V gene, CDR1 is SGHAT and CDR2 is FQNNGV. The DNA for the CDR3 is TGTGCCAGCAGCTTAGAACCGCCTAGCGGGTTTGGAAATGAGCAGTTCTTC. It translates to CASSLEPPSGFGNEQFF.

Only one count was recorded for this clone. The V gene is TRBV27, the J gene TRBJ2-7; tentatively, D is TRBD2 (6 bases). There are 11 residues in the CDR3. Germline V gene data show CDR1 as MNHEY and CDR2 as SMNVEV (reference sequence). V shed 6 bases and J shed 7 bases, with 10 bases lying between them. The CDR3 DNA is TGTGCCAGCAGGGAGGGCAGAGAGCAGTACTTC. It codes for CASREGREQYF.

This chain joins TRBV27 and TRBJ2-7, with D hard to call. Deletions cut 5 bases from V and 2 bases from J, with 7 bases between. Germline values: CDR1 MNHEY, CDR2 SMNVEV (reference sequence). This CDR3 is 12 amino acids long. The CDR3 DNA reads as TGTGCCAGCAGTCCCCTAACCTACGAGCAGTACTTC. Encoded protein: CASSPLTYEQYF.

CDR3 coding DNA: TGTGCCAGTAGTAGCCGGGACGGTGTTTTCACCTTC. Translation gives CASSSRDGVFTF. The chain employs TRBV19 and TRBJ1-2; D perhaps matches TRBD1 (5 bases). Germline V CDR1 and CDR2: LNHDA, SQIVND (reference sequence). The CDR3 runs to 12 residues. Trimming shortened V by 4 bases and J by 13 bases, and 16 bases separated the two germline ends.

The rearrangement joins TRBV7-9 to TRBJ2-2; D ambiguous. Germline V gene lookup returns CDR1 SEHNR and CDR2 FQNEAQ (reference sequence). The CDR3 is 13 residues long. The V and J ends lost 6 bases and 13 bases respectively, with 18 bases between them. The CDR3 region has the DNA TGTGCCAGCAGTCTAGTCCGGCAGGATGGGCTGTTTTTT. This gives the protein CASSLVRQDGLFF. Full variable domain (missing parts from reference TRBV7-9 and TRBJ2-2): DTGVSQNPRHKITKRGQNVTFRCDPISEHNRLYWYRQTLGQGPEFLTYFQNEAQLEKSRLLSDRFSAERPKGSFSTLEIQRTEQGDSAMYLCASSLVRQDGLFFGEGSRLTVL.

This chain connects TRBV5-5 to TRBJ1-5, with TRBD1 matching over 12 bases. Trimming at V came to 2 bases and at J to 5 bases, leaving 5 bases not matched to a gene. The CDR3 has 16 amino acids. Germline V gene sequence: CDR1 SGHKS, CDR2 YYEKEE (reference sequence). CDR3 nucleotides: TGTGCCAGCAGCTTATCCGGGACAGGGGGCTATCAGCCCCAGCATTTT. Its translation: CASSLSGTGGYQPQHF.

The chain uses TRBV4-3 and TRBJ2-7; 7 bases are a match to TRBD2. Looked up from germline, CDR1 is LGHNA and CDR2 is YSLEER. V lost 0 bases to trimming and J lost 7 bases; unmatched junction nucleotides: 9. CDR3 length: 15 residues. The CDR3 here is CASSQERGTILEQYF. The CDR3 DNA follows: TGCGCCAGCAGCCAAGAACGTGGGACTATCCTAGAGCAGTACTTC.

The rearrangement uses TRBV5-5 and TRBJ2-1; D is unresolved. The germline V gene has CDR1 SGHKS and CDR2 YYEKEE (reference sequence). Trimming stripped 0 bases from V and 8 bases from J, with 18 bases between. The length of the CDR3 is 16 residues. The CDR3 loop reads CASSLEMLRGFDEQFF. The CDR3 DNA reads TGTGCCAGCAGCTTGGAAATGCTGAGAGGATTTGATGAGCAGTTCTTC.

The chain is built from TRBV4-2 and TRBJ1-1; D ambiguous. Germline assignment: CDR1 LGHNA and CDR2 YNFKEQ. Trimming shortened V by 0 bases and J by 0 bases, and 11 bases separated the two germline ends. This CDR3 has 16 amino acids. The CDR3 loop reads CASSQDRRHVNTEAFF. For the CDR3, the DNA is TGTGCCAGCAGCCAAGACAGGAGGCACGTGAACACTGAAGCTTTCTTT.

V and J are TRBV11-2 and TRBJ2-1, with 10 positions matching TRBD2. V gave up 2 bases and J gave up 9 bases; unmatched junction bases: 4. The CDR3 sequence is 14 residues long. CDR1 is SGHAT and CDR2 is FQNNGV in the germline V gene. This chain's CDR3 is CASSLLLAGTEQFF. DNA of the CDR3: TGTGCCAGCAGCTTACTACTAGCGGGAACTGAGCAGTTCTTC.

The V gene is TRBV10-1, the J gene TRBJ1-1; D is undetermined. Between the trimmed V and J ends, which lost 4 bases and 0 bases, there was a span of 3 bases. Germline lookup yields CDR1 WNHNN and CDR2 SYGVQD (reference sequence). The length of the CDR3 is 12 residues. In DNA, the CDR3 is TGCGCCAGCAGTGGTCTGAACACTGAAGCTTTCTTT. Protein sequence: CASSGLNTEAFF.

This chain connects TRBV7-9 to TRBJ1-4; 7 bases are shared with TRBD1. CDR1 and CDR2 from the germline V gene are SEHNR and FQNEAQ (reference sequence). This CDR3 has 15 amino acids. V lost 5 bases and J lost 3; bases outside the gene matches: 6. CDR3: CASSPQGGSNEKLFF. CDR3 sequence (DNA): TGTGCCAGCAGCCCTCAGGGGGGTTCTAATGAAAAACTGTTTTTT.

The rearrangement uses TRBV7-9 and TRBJ2-4; the D is unclear. The CDR3 is made up of 16 amino acids. V shed 4 bases and J shed 3 bases, with 16 bases lying between them. The germline V gene has CDR1 SEHNR and CDR2 FQNEAQ (reference sequence). This CDR3 reads CASSSPTPQSKNIQYF. The CDR3 DNA follows: TGTGCCAGCAGCTCCCCAACTCCGCAGAGCAAAAACATTCAGTACTTC. Drawing the rest from reference TRBV7-9 and TRBJ2-4, the complete variable domain is DTGVSQNPRHKITKRGQNVTFRCDPISEHNRLYWYRQTLGQGPEFLTYFQNEAQLEKSRLLSDRFSAERPKGSFSTLEIQRTEQGDSAMYLCASSSPTPQSKNIQYFGAGTRLSVL.

This sequence joins TRBV15 and TRBJ2-7; D is uncertain. Germline V CDR1 and CDR2: LNHNV, YYDKDF (reference sequence). This CDR3 contains 13 residues. V was cut by 5 bases and J by 5 bases, with 13 bases left in between. CDR3 region: CATSSHRRDEQYF. The CDR3 DNA follows: TGTGCCACCAGCTCTCATCGTCGAGACGAGCAGTACTTC.

The rearrangement uses TRBV5-4 and TRBJ2-7, with TRBD1 matching over 7 bases. J was trimmed by 1 base and V by 4 bases; bases with no gene match: 8. Germline CDR1 is SGHNT and CDR2 is YYREEE (reference sequence). This CDR3 has 15 amino acids. CDR3 sequence reads: CASSPDRDRSYEQYF. In DNA form, the CDR3 reads TGTGCCAGCAGCCCGGACCGGGACAGATCCTACGAGCAGTACTTC.

This clone occurred once. V is TRBV9 and J is TRBJ1-2; the D gene is possibly TRBD1 (5 bases). V lost 4 bases, J lost 4 bases, and 20 bases lay in between. The CDR3 covers 16 residues. Germline lookup yields CDR1 SGDLS and CDR2 YYNGEE. The CDR3 DNA sequence: TGTGCCAGCAGCCCCTTGAAGGGGACGGGCGCCTATGGCTACACCTTC. The encoded protein is CASSPLKGTGAYGYTF.

The V call is TRBV27, the J call TRBJ2-4; TRBD1 matches at 7 bases. Losses at the gene ends were 4 bases for V and 6 bases for J; bases not matched to a gene: 12. Germline V CDR1 and CDR2: MNHEY, SMNVEV (reference sequence). The CDR3 is 16 residues long. This chain's CDR3 is CASSSYQGERRNIQYF. The CDR3 region has the DNA TGTGCCAGCAGTTCCTACCAGGGGGAGCGCAGAAACATTCAGTACTTC.